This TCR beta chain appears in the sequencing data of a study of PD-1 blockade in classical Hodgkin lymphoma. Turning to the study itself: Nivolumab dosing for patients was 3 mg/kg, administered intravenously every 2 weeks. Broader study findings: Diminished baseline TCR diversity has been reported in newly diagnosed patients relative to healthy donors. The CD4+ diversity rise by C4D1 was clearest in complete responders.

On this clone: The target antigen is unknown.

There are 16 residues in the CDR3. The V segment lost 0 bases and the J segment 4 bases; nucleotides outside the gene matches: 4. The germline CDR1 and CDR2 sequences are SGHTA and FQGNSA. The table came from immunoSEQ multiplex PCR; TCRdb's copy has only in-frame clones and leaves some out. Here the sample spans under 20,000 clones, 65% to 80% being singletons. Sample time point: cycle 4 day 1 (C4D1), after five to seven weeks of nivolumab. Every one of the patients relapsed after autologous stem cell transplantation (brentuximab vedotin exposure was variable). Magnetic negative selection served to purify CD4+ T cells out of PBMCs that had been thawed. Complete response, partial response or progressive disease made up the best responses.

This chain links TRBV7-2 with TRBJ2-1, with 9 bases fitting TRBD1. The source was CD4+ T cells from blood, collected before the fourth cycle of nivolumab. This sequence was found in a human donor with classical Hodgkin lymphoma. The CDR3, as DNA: TGTGCCAGCAGCTTAGCTGGGACAGGGTCTTACAATGAGCAGTTCTTC. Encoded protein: CASSLAGTGSYNEQFF.